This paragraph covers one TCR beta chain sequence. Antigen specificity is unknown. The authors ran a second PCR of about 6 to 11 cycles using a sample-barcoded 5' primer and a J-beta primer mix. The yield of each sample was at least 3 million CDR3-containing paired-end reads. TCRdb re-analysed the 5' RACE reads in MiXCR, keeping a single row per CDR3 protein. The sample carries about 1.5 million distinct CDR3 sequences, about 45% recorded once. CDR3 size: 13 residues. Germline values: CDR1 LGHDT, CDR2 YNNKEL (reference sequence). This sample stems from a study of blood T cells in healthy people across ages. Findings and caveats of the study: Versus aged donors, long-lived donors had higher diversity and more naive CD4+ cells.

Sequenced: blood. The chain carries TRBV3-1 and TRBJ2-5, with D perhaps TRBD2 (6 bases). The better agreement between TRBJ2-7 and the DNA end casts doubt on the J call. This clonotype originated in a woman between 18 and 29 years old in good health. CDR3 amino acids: CASSQRGEDEQYF. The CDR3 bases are TGTGCCAGCAGCCAAAGAGGGGAGGACGAGCAGTACTTC.